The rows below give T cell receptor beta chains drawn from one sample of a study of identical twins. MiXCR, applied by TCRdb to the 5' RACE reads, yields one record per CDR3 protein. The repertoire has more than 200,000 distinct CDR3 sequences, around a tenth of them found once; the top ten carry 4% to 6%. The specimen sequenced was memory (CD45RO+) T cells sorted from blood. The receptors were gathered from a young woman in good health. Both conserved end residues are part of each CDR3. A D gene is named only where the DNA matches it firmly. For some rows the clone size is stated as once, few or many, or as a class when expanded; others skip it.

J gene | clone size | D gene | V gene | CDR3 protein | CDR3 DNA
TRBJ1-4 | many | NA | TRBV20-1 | CRASTPTNEKLFF | TGCAGGGCATCAACCCCCACTAATGAAAAACTGTTTTTT
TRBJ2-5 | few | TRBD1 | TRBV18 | CASSPRTGRETQYF | TGTGCCAGCTCACCTCGGACAGGGCGGGAGACCCAGTACTTC
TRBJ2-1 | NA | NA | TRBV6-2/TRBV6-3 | CASSPWGGRSYNEQFF | TGTGCCAGCAGCCCCTGGGGGGGCAGGTCCTACAATGAGCAGTTCTTC
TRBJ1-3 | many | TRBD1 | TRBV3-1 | CASSPTGGLRGNTIYF | TGTGCCAGCAGCCCAACAGGGGGCCTAAGAGGAAACACCATATATTTT
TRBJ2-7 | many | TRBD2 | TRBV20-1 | CSASPGLAGGEQYF | TGCAGTGCTAGCCCGGGACTAGCGGGGGGCGAGCAGTACTTC
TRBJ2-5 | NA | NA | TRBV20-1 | CSASELRETQYF | TGCAGTGCTAGCGAATTACGAGAGACCCAGTACTTC
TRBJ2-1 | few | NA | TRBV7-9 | CASSTFEGGSYNEQFF | TGTGCCAGCAGCACATTCGAGGGAGGATCCTACAATGAGCAGTTCTTC
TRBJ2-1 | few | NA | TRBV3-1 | CASSRSELRNEQFF | TGTGCCAGCAGCCGATCGGAACTGCGCAATGAGCAGTTCTTC
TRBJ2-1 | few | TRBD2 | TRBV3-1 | CASSPWTSGGDYNEQFF | TGTGCCAGCAGCCCCTGGACTAGCGGGGGGGACTACAATGAGCAGTTCTTC
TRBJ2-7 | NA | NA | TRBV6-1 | CASRQDPANYEQYF | TGTGCCAGCAGGCAGGACCCGGCCAACTACGAGCAGTACTTC
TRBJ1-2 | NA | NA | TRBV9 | CASSLYGEVNYGYTF | TGTGCCAGCAGCCTCTATGGGGAAGTGAACTATGGCTACACCTTC
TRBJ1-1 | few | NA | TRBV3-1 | CASSQDPATTTEAFF | TGTGCCAGCAGCCAAGATCCCGCCACGACCACTGAAGCTTTCTTT
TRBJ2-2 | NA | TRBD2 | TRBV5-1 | CASSSGLAGVRTGELFF | TGCGCCAGCAGCAGCGGACTAGCGGGAGTTAGGACCGGGGAGCTGTTTTTT
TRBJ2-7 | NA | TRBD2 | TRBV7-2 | CASTVVAGGTHEQYF | TGTGCCAGCACCGTCGTAGCGGGAGGGACCCACGAGCAGTACTTC